This T cell receptor (beta chain) stems from a study of blood T cell repertoires in COVID-19 (dated by TCRdb to 2018 to 2021). Regarding the research as a whole: Samples covering the acute and convalescent phases of COVID-19 were provided by collaborators in the United States, Italy and Spain. The material from the prospective study consisted of cDNA or gDNA derived from T cells, B-cell-depleted T cells, or PBMCs. Deeply sampled blood TCRbeta repertoires from subjects exposed to, actively infected with, or recovered from COVID-19 were included in the dataset. The repertoires were made available in a free public database intended to serve as a resource for research on the immune response to SARS-CoV-2. The samples were drawn from the first 160 participants of the ongoing ImmuneRACE study and from roughly 1,300 subjects provided by 6 global collaborators. Sample metadata almost always included a de-identified subject ID, COVID-19 status, age in years and sex. Where HLA class I and class II types were available, the types were taken from metadata supplied by the sample provider, not from assay-based typing. General conclusions and limits of the study: The quantity of clinical and demographic metadata differed by source and by participant and was supplied without curation.

Based on the germline V gene, the CDR1 and CDR2 sequences are MRHNA and SNTAGT. The CDR3 has 15 amino acids, counting the end cysteine and phenylalanine. Solely the CDR3 DNA is kept, with 45 bases framed from the first base. In the case of this clone: Its antigen target is currently unknown. Base qualities were left out, and no much larger clone turns up one base away.

The immunoSEQ Assay, a bias-controlled multiplex PCR, was used to amplify TCRbeta CDR3 regions from genomic DNA. As for the authors' bioinformatics: The number of nucleated cells in each sample was estimated from the amplification of reference gene primers within the assay. To quantify the absolute abundance of each unique TCRbeta CDR3 rearrangement, sequence reads were collapsed and filtered. For each sample, productive Simpson clonality was calculated by taking the square root of Simpson's diversity index across productive rearrangements. TCRdb's version of the immuneACCESS table is confined to in-frame rearrangements and falls short of the full clone set. An unresolved V gene accounts for under half of the shortfall where checked; the remainder is of unknown origin. V and J calls and clone size are those listed in that table; D and trimming were worked out from the DNA. The sample profile shows about 260,000 clones; roughly 90% of them were found once. The ten largest clones add up to approximately 3.8% of the sample.

Samples from volunteer blood donors who had recovered from COVID-19 were contributed by a second Seattle source. The collaborating institutions used their own protocols to collect whole blood in K2EDTA tubes. For TCRbeta analysis, collaborators shipped samples as frozen whole blood, isolated PBMCs, or DNA extracted from either of those sample types. Sample: peripheral blood. The chain joins TRBV6-4 to TRBJ2-7; a weak D assignment points to TRBD2 (6 bases agree). The receptor's source is a man between 60 and 70 years old who had recovered from COVID-19. The nucleotides are TGTGCGATCTGGGAGGAGGGAAACAGCTCCTACGAGCAGTACTTC. It encodes CAIWEEGNSSYEQYF.